This is a list of T cell receptor beta chains from one sample in a study of T cell changes during pregnancy in multiple sclerosis. Only in-frame clones appear in the TCRdb table, and some are missing; sequencing was by immunoSEQ multiplex PCR. The data contain 70,000 to 85,000 clones, just over 90% of them seen just once; the ten biggest clones take up about 1.5%. Here the sequenced sample was peripheral blood, taken before pregnancy. Every receptor here comes from a female donor with multiple sclerosis, enrolled in a pregnancy study. Both conserved end residues are part of each CDR3. D genes are given only for firm matches. Size tells how often a clone was seen (once, few, many) or the class of an expanded clone, and some rows leave it out.

V: TRBV5-4
size: NA
D: NA
J: TRBJ2-3
DNA: TGTGCCAGCAGCTTGCCGAAACCGGGGTCAGATACGCAGTATTTT
CDR3: CASSLPKPGSDTQYF

V: TRBV9
size: NA
D: TRBD2
J: TRBJ2-1
DNA: TGTGCCAGCAGCGTCCTAGCGGAAAGGAATGAGCAGTTCTTC
CDR3: CASSVLAERNEQFF

V: TRBV27
size: NA
D: TRBD1
J: TRBJ2-7
DNA: TGTGCCAGCAGTTTAGGACAGGGGTGGTACGAGCAGTACTTC
CDR3: CASSLGQGWYEQYF

V: TRBV5-4
size: once
D: NA
J: TRBJ1-6
DNA: TGTGCCAGCAGCTTGGGGGCAGGGTGGGATTCACCCCTCCACTTT
CDR3: CASSLGAGWDSPLHF

V: TRBV14
size: NA
D: NA
J: TRBJ1-1
DNA: TGTGCCAGCAGCCAAGCCGGGGGGCTCGCTGAAGCTTTCTTT
CDR3: CASSQAGGLAEAFF

V: TRBV25-1
size: once
D: NA
J: TRBJ1-4
DNA: TGTGCCAGCAGTTCCTCGGGGACTAATGAAAAACTGTTTTTT
CDR3: CASSSSGTNEKLFF

V: TRBV5-3
size: NA
D: TRBD2
J: TRBJ2-1
DNA: TGTGCCAGAAGCTCACCCTTGACGGGGGGACTTTACAATGAGCAGTTCTTC
CDR3: CARSSPLTGGLYNEQFF

V: TRBV6-5
size: NA
D: NA
J: TRBJ1-2
DNA: TGTGCCAGCAGTTACTCGGGGACAGGCTACACCTTC
CDR3: CASSYSGTGYTF

V: TRBV5-1
size: NA
D: NA
J: TRBJ2-3
DNA: TGCGCCAGCAGCTTGGGGCAGGGGGACTCAGATACGCAGTATTTT
CDR3: CASSLGQGDSDTQYF

V: TRBV27
size: NA
D: NA
J: TRBJ1-1
DNA: TGTGCCAGCAGTTTTTGGGAAGGGGGGGGAGCTTTCTTT
CDR3: CASSFWEGGGAFF

V: TRBV4-2
size: NA
D: TRBD1
J: TRBJ1-2
DNA: TGTGCCAGCAGCCAAGACGGGGGGGACAGTGGCTACACCTTC
CDR3: CASSQDGGDSGYTF

V: TRBV5-4
size: NA
D: TRBD2
J: TRBJ2-7
DNA: TGTGCCAGCAGCTTGGTTGGACTAGCGGGTCTGGAGCAGTACTTC
CDR3: CASSLVGLAGLEQYF

V: TRBV4-2
size: NA
D: NA
J: TRBJ1-2
DNA: TGTGCCAGCAGCCAAGTAGGGGGGAGGGCAGGGGAAGACACCTTC
CDR3: CASSQVGGRAGEDTF

V: TRBV20-1
size: NA
D: NA
J: TRBJ2-5
DNA: TGCAGTGCTAGCTTCGAGACCCAGTACTTC
CDR3: CSASFETQYF

V: TRBV11-2
size: NA
D: TRBD1
J: TRBJ1-6
DNA: TGTGCCAGCAGCTTAGTGGGACAGGTGGGGGAAAATTCACCCCTCCACTTT
CDR3: CASSLVGQVGENSPLHF

V: TRBV19
size: once
D: TRBD1
J: TRBJ2-7
DNA: TGTGCCAGTAGTTCACAAGGGGGCCTCTACGAGCAGTACTTC
CDR3: CASSSQGGLYEQYF

V: TRBV4-2
size: NA
D: TRBD1
J: TRBJ1-6
DNA: TGTGCCAGCAGCCAAGATCATCTTACAGGGGCGGATTCACCCCTCCACTTT
CDR3: CASSQDHLTGADSPLHF

V: TRBV6-1
size: once
D: NA
J: TRBJ1-1
DNA: TGTGCCAGCAGTGAACAGGCCCTGGTGAACACTGAAGCTTTCTTT
CDR3: CASSEQALVNTEAFF

V: TRBV5-1
size: NA
D: TRBD2
J: TRBJ2-1
DNA: TGCGCCAGCAGCTTGCAGAAAGGACTAGCGGGGGACAATGAGCAGTTCTTC
CDR3: CASSLQKGLAGDNEQFF

V: TRBV9
size: NA
D: NA
J: TRBJ2-7
DNA: TGTGCCAGCAGCGCCGGGTCGGCCTACGAGCAGTACTTC
CDR3: CASSAGSAYEQYF

V: TRBV6-1
size: NA
D: TRBD2
J: TRBJ2-2
DNA: TGTGCCAGCAGAACTAGCGGGGACACCGGGGAGCTGTTTTTT
CDR3: CASRTSGDTGELFF

V: TRBV19
size: once
D: TRBD1
J: TRBJ2-3
DNA: TGTGCCAGTAGTCCTTGGGGGACAGGGGGCGAAGATACGCAGTATTTT
CDR3: CASSPWGTGGEDTQYF

V: TRBV9
size: NA
D: TRBD2
J: TRBJ2-3
DNA: TGTGCCAGCAGCCCCCGGCCTAGCGGGGGCACAGATACGCAGTATTTT
CDR3: CASSPRPSGGTDTQYF

V: TRBV4-2
size: few
D: NA
J: TRBJ2-3
DNA: TGTGCCAGCAGCCAAGAACCAGGAGGGGATACGCAGTATTTT
CDR3: CASSQEPGGDTQYF

V: TRBV13
size: NA
D: TRBD1
J: TRBJ1-1
DNA: TGTGCCAGCGGACAGGGGGCTATGAACACTGAAGCTTTCTTT
CDR3: CASGQGAMNTEAFF

V: TRBV6-1
size: once
D: NA
J: TRBJ1-1
DNA: TGTGCCAGCACTGGGGGCCTGGACACTGAAGCTTTCTTT
CDR3: CASTGGLDTEAFF

V: TRBV6-4
size: NA
D: TRBD2
J: TRBJ2-3
DNA: TGTGCCAGCAGCTCGGTTGCGGCGGGGGGGCCAGATACGCAGTATTTT
CDR3: CASSSVAAGGPDTQYF

V: TRBV5-5
size: NA
D: TRBD1
J: TRBJ2-7
DNA: TGTGCCAGCAGCTCCGCCGGGACAGCCAAGCCCGGGCAGTACTTC
CDR3: CASSSAGTAKPGQYF

V: TRBV6-1
size: NA
D: NA
J: TRBJ1-6
DNA: TGTGCCAGCAGTGAAGGCAGGGTCAATTCACCCCTCCACTTT
CDR3: CASSEGRVNSPLHF

V: TRBV2
size: once
D: NA
J: TRBJ1-6
DNA: TGTGCCAGCAGTGAAGTCGGTGTTGATAATTCACCCCTCCACTTT
CDR3: CASSEVGVDNSPLHF

V: TRBV13
size: NA
D: NA
J: TRBJ2-2
DNA: TGTGCCAGCAGCCCCCGCGGCCTCACCACCGGGGAGCTGTTTTTT
CDR3: CASSPRGLTTGELFF

V: TRBV5-6
size: NA
D: NA
J: TRBJ1-5
DNA: TGTGCCAGCAGCCACGACAGTAATCAGCCCCAGCATTTT
CDR3: CASSHDSNQPQHF

V: TRBV14
size: NA
D: NA
J: TRBJ2-3
DNA: TGTGCCAGCAGCCAACATGTAGGCACAGATACGCAGTATTTT
CDR3: CASSQHVGTDTQYF